The following is a T cell receptor (beta chain) sequence with its context. The CDR3 regions of TCR beta were amplified from RNA transcripts. The TCR CDR3 was amplified in a first-round RT-PCR using the HTBI primer set. TCRdb redid the calling of the multiplex PCR reads with MiXCR, one entry per CDR3 protein. The sample holds 300,000 or so distinct CDR3 sequences, about 21% seen once. This sample stems from a study of T cells in Graves' hyperthyroidism and ophthalmopathy. The CDR3 spans 15 residues. Trimming pared 6 bases from V and 2 bases from J, leaving 14 bases between. CDR1 is LNHDA, CDR2 SQIVND, per germline (reference sequence).

V and J are TRBV19 and TRBJ1-5; D uncertain. Sequencing input: blood. The origin of this receptor is a woman aged 50 to 60 with Graves' hyperthyroidism. As DNA, the CDR3 is TGTGCCAGTAGGTTTGATCTAGCAGGCAATCAGCCCCAGCATTTT. This encodes CASRFDLAGNQPQHF.